The 6 T cell receptor beta chains below all came from one sample that was sequenced in a study of radiotherapy plus CTLA-4 blockade in lung cancer. Clones were sequenced by immunoSEQ multiplex PCR, and TCRdb holds only the in-frame ones, with some missing. The sample has approximately 40,000 clones, roughly 72% seen once. The sequencing used peripheral blood, collected from a patient treated with radiotherapy plus ipilimumab. Receptor source: a human donor with non-small cell lung cancer who had stable disease on radiotherapy plus ipilimumab.

The chain has TRBV5-1 and TRBJ1-3; D remains unclear. In germline, CDR1 is SGHRS, CDR2 YFSETQ. There are 16 residues in the CDR3. V was cut by 2 bases and J by 3 bases, with 15 bases left in between. The CDR3 loop is CASSLVGGSYGNTIYF. The CDR3, as DNA: TGCGCCAGCAGCTTAGTGGGAGGGTCGTATGGAAACACCATATATTTT.

Details on this clone: The same CDR3 can be traced to other DNA sequences in this sample. The chain uses TRBV12-5 and TRBJ1-3; D remains ambiguous. V lost 0 bases and J 10 bases, leaving 22 bases between the germline ends. Per germline, CDR1 LGHNT and CDR2 FRNRAP. The CDR3 runs to 17 residues. CDR3 protein: CASGLVPDGEVSGTIYF. CDR3 DNA sequence: TGTGCTAGTGGTTTGGTACCAGATGGGGAGGTGTCGGGGACCATATATTTT.

This clone was counted between two and nine times. The chain employs TRBV6-6 and TRBJ1-2; the D is unclear. The ends were cut back, 5 bases at V and 7 bases at J, with 23 bases in the middle. Per germline, CDR1 MNHNY and CDR2 SVGAGI (reference sequence). This CDR3 is built from 16 residues. The DNA of the CDR3 is TGTGCCAGCAGTCGACAACAGAAAGGAATAGCGGTTGGCTACACCTTC. This codes for CASSRQQKGIAVGYTF.

Only one count was recorded for this clone. The chain uses TRBV10-3 and TRBJ1-4; D is ambiguous. Trimming shortened V by 0 bases and J by 8 bases, and 10 bases separated the two germline ends. The germline gives CDR1 ENHRY, CDR2 SYGVKD. The CDR3 consists of 14 residues. The DNA of the CDR3 is TGTGCCATCAGTGAGTCGAAGGCGAGGGAAAAACTGTTTTTT. Translation gives CAISESKAREKLFF.

The chain employs TRBV5-4 and TRBJ2-1; 10 bases line up with TRBD2. The CDR3 is 16 residues long. Trimming cost V 0 bases and J 6 bases; bases outside gene matches: 6. Per the germline V gene, CDR1 is SGHNT and CDR2 is YYREEE (reference sequence). CDR3 sequence reads: CASSLGPSGGANEQFF. DNA for the CDR3: TGTGCCAGCAGCTTGGGCCCCAGCGGGGGGGCCAATGAGCAGTTCTTC. The whole variable domain, remainder taken from reference TRBV5-4 and TRBJ2-1, is ETGVTQSPTHLIKTRGQQVTLRCSSQSGHNTVSWYQQALGQGPQFIFQYYREEENGRGNFPPRFSGLQFPNYSSELNVNALELDDSALYLCASSLGPSGGANEQFFGPGTRLTVL.

This rearrangement joins TRBV11-3 to TRBJ1-2; D is unresolved. The CDR3 contains 12 residues. Per the germline V gene, CDR1 is SGHNT and CDR2 is YENEEA. Deletions cut 0 bases from V and 5 bases from J, with 4 bases between. The CDR3 DNA follows: TGTGCCAGCAGCTTAGACCAGTATGGCTACACCTTC. Translated: CASSLDQYGYTF.